The rows below give T cell receptor beta chains drawn from one sample of a study of metastatic and nonmetastatic thyroid tumors. TCRdb re-called the PCR reads via MiXCR. Altogether 20,000 to 25,000 clones are present, 20% being singletons, with the ten largest covering about 30%. Sample: blood. Receptor source: a female donor with papillary thyroid cancer or a benign thyroid nodule (not recorded which). Some clones in this sample may be carry-over from other donors' samples. The CDR3 runs from the conserved cysteine through the conserved F or W. Each record gives: D gene, clone size, V gene, J gene, CDR3 DNA, CDR3 protein. A D gene is named only where the DNA matches it firmly. A row's size may be missing; if present it is once, few, many or a size class.

>NA|many|TRBV7-2|TRBJ2-4
TGTGCCAGCAGCTTTTCCCTGATGAACATTCAGTACTTC
CASSFSLMNIQYF
>NA|many|TRBV9|TRBJ1-2
TGTGCCAGCACCGAGGACATTTCAAACTATGGCTACACCTTC
CASTEDISNYGYTF
>TRBD2|NA|TRBV20-1|TRBJ2-3
TGCAGTGCGCCTCCTAGCGGGAGAGGGGAAGATACGCAGTATTTT
CSAPPSGRGEDTQYF
>NA|many|TRBV20-1|TRBJ1-1
TGCAGTGCTAGAGTTCCGGGGGACACTGAAGCTTTCTTT
CSARVPGDTEAFF
>TRBD1|many|TRBV7-2|TRBJ2-1
TGTGCCAGCAGCTCCCCTACTCGACAGGGCTCCTACAATGAGCAGTTCTTC
CASSSPTRQGSYNEQFF
>TRBD2|many|TRBV7-6|TRBJ2-1
TGTGCCAGCAGCAGGAGCGGGATTTCCTACAATGAGCAGTTCTTC
CASSRSGISYNEQFF
>NA|many|TRBV12-3/TRBV12-4|TRBJ2-2
TGTGCCAGCAGTTTACTCTCGAAACAGACGGCGACCGGGGAGCTGTTTTTT
CASSLLSKQTATGELFF
>TRBD1|NA|TRBV14|TRBJ1-1
TGTGCCACCAGCAGGGGGCTGGCTGAAGCTTTCTTT
CATSRGLAEAFF
>TRBD1|many|TRBV5-1|TRBJ2-1
TGCGCCAGCAGCTTGACCGACAGGGGGGGCGGCAATGAGCAGTTCTTC
CASSLTDRGGGNEQFF
>NA|many|TRBV19|TRBJ2-7
TGTGCCAGTAGTATGAGCGGATCCTACGAGCAGTACTTC
CASSMSGSYEQYF
>TRBD1|many|TRBV5-1|TRBJ1-4
TGCGCCAGCAGCTTTCCGGACAGGGGAGAAAAACTGTTTTTT
CASSFPDRGEKLFF
>NA|NA|TRBV7-2|TRBJ2-1
TGTGCCAGCAGCTTAGATTACCTTAATGAGCAGTTCTTC
CASSLDYLNEQFF
>TRBD2|many|TRBV7-2|TRBJ2-3
TGTGCCAGCTCAACTCCGGGACTAGTCGGCACAGATACGCAGTATTTT
CASSTPGLVGTDTQYF
>NA|few|TRBV2|TRBJ2-2
TGTGCCAGCAGTGCGGAGGGCACCGGGGAGCTGTTTTTT
CASSAEGTGELFF
>NA|NA|TRBV15|TRBJ2-7
TGTGCCACCAGCCTGGGACACCTCTCCTACGAGCAGTACTTC
CATSLGHLSYEQYF
>TRBD2|few|TRBV19|TRBJ2-5
TGTGCCAGTAGCGGGACTATGTATGAGACCCAGTACTTC
CASSGTMYETQYF
>NA|many|TRBV6-1|TRBJ2-1
TGTGCCGCAGGGGGGAGATACAATGAGCAGTTCTTC
CAAGGRYNEQFF
>NA|many|TRBV5-1|TRBJ1-1
TGCGCCAGCAGCTTGGGATGGGCTGAAGCTTTCTTT
CASSLGWAEAFF
>NA|NA|TRBV25-1|TRBJ2-3
TGTGCCAGCATCTATAAGGTCACAGATACGCAGTATTTT
CASIYKVTDTQYF
>NA|many|TRBV7-6|TRBJ2-2
TGTGCCAGCACCATGACAGAGAACACCGGGGAGCTGTTTTTT
CASTMTENTGELFF
>TRBD2|NA|TRBV28|TRBJ2-7
TGTGCCAGCAGTCTGACTAGCCCCAGACTCGAGCAGTACTTC
CASSLTSPRLEQYF
>NA|many|TRBV18|TRBJ2-7
TGTGCCAGCTCACTACGACAGGTTTACTACGAGCAGTACTTC
CASSLRQVYYEQYF
>TRBD2|many|TRBV3-1|TRBJ2-3
TGTGCCAGCCATAGCGGGAGAGTTGTTGGCACAGATACGCAGTATTTT
CASHSGRVVGTDTQYF
>TRBD2|few|TRBV28|TRBJ2-7
TGTGCCAGCAGTGGGCGGACTAGCACACCCCACGAGCAGTACTTC
CASSGRTSTPHEQYF
>NA|NA|TRBV15|TRBJ2-3
TGTGCCACCAGCAGAGAATGGTTGGGCTCGCAGTATTTT
CATSREWLGSQYF
>TRBD1|many|TRBV4-2|TRBJ1-1
TGTGCCAGCAGCCCCGCTGAAGGGGGCGCAAACACTGAAGCTTTCTTT
CASSPAEGGANTEAFF
>NA|NA|TRBV20-1|TRBJ1-1
TGCAGTGCTAGATATCCGCTCCGAGGCAGTGAATCTTTCTTT
CSARYPLRGSESFF
>TRBD1|many|TRBV18|TRBJ2-2
TGTGCCAGTTCCCTATCGACAGGGGCCGGGGAGCTGTTTTTT
CASSLSTGAGELFF
>NA|few|TRBV6-2/TRBV6-3|TRBJ2-7
TGTGCCAGCAGTTACTCAATAGACCCCCCACCCTACGAGCAGTACTTC
CASSYSIDPPPYEQYF
>NA|medium-sized|TRBV6-1|TRBJ1-2
TGTGCCAGCAGTGCCGAGGGGACTTCGAGAATTGGCTACACCTTC
CASSAEGTSRIGYTF
>NA|NA|TRBV28|TRBJ1-1
TGTGCCAGCAGTTTATTGACGGGGGTGGCCGAAGCTTTCTTT
CASSLLTGVAEAFF
>TRBD1|medium-sized|TRBV6-1|TRBJ2-7
TGTGCCAGCAACCGACAGGGGTCGATCTACGAGCAGTACTTC
CASNRQGSIYEQYF
>TRBD1|many|TRBV29-1|TRBJ1-1
TGCAGCGTATGGACAGGGGGGACAGCTTTCTTT
CSVWTGGTAFF
>NA|many|TRBV4-2|TRBJ2-7
TGTGCCAGCAGCCAAGATCCCCTGGGACGGGAGATGTCCTACGAGCAGTACTTC
CASSQDPLGREMSYEQYF
>TRBD2|many|TRBV6-2/TRBV6-3|TRBJ2-3
TGTGCCAGCAGCGCCGGGACTAGCTCCACAGATACGCAGTATTTT
CASSAGTSSTDTQYF
>NA|many|TRBV2|TRBJ2-3
TGTGCCAGCTCAGCCGCGGGGGACACTAGCACAGATACGCAGTATTTT
CASSAAGDTSTDTQYF
>TRBD1|many|TRBV11-2|TRBJ1-3
TGTGCCAGCAGCTTGCAATCGGGACAGCGTTACTCTGGAAACACCATATATTTT
CASSLQSGQRYSGNTIYF
>NA|many|TRBV30|TRBJ2-2
TGTGCCTGGCTATTGGACAGTCCGAACACCGGGGAGCTGTTTTTT
CAWLLDSPNTGELFF
>NA|NA|TRBV5-1|TRBJ1-4
TGCGCCAGCAGCCCTGGGAGACCAACTAATGAAAAACTGTTTTTT
CASSPGRPTNEKLFF
>NA|many|TRBV25-1|TRBJ1-6
TGTGCCAGCAGTGAATTCGGGGGGGGCGGCTATAATTCACCCCTCCACTTT
CASSEFGGGGYNSPLHF
>NA|medium-sized|TRBV12-3/TRBV12-4|TRBJ1-2
TGTGCCAGCAGTTTAGTTGGTAACTATGGCTACACCTTC
CASSLVGNYGYTF
>NA|many|TRBV7-2|TRBJ1-5
TGTGCCAGCAGCTTTCGGCCCAATCAGCCCCAGCATTTT
CASSFRPNQPQHF
>TRBD2|many|TRBV20-1|TRBJ2-3
TGCAGTGCTCCTCCCGGGACTAGCGGGAGGGGGGGGTACACAGATACGCAGTATTTT
CSAPPGTSGRGGYTDTQYF
>NA|many|TRBV14|TRBJ1-1
TGTGCCAGCAGCCAAGATTGGGGGTCAGCTTTCTTT
CASSQDWGSAFF
>TRBD2|many|TRBV9|TRBJ2-3
TGTGCCAGCAGCCCGTTGTCTAGCGGGGTGGATACGCAGTATTTT
CASSPLSSGVDTQYF
>NA|NA|TRBV6-2/TRBV6-3|TRBJ2-7
TGTGCCAGCAGAACAGGGGGGGCCTACGAGCAGTACTTC
CASRTGGAYEQYF
>TRBD1|NA|TRBV11-2|TRBJ2-3
TGTGCCACCAAGACAGGGGGCTCAGATACGCAGTATTTT
CATKTGGSDTQYF
>NA|many|TRBV10-3|TRBJ2-3
TGTGCCATCAGTGCTCCCCCCTTAGCCGGCCCAGATACGCAGTATTTT
CAISAPPLAGPDTQYF
>TRBD2|NA|TRBV4-3|TRBJ2-6
TGCGCCAGCATCCCCGGAGCGGGGGACGCCAACGTCCTGACTTTC
CASIPGAGDANVLTF
>TRBD1|NA|TRBV4-3|TRBJ2-7
TGCGCCAGCAGCCCGGGGACAGGGACCTACGAGCAGTACTTC
CASSPGTGTYEQYF
>NA|few|TRBV6-1|TRBJ2-3
TGTGCCAGCAGTGAAGCCGGCGGTGGCCTTGGGACAGATACGCAGTATTTT
CASSEAGGGLGTDTQYF
>NA|many|TRBV9|TRBJ2-2
TGTGCCAGCAGCGTAGATGGAGGATTGAACACCGGGGAGCTGTTTTTT
CASSVDGGLNTGELFF
>NA|NA|TRBV5-1|TRBJ2-5
TGCGCCAGCAGCCTTGGCGGCCACCTCGTGCAAGAGACCCAGTACTTC
CASSLGGHLVQETQYF
>TRBD2|many|TRBV30|TRBJ2-3
TGTGCCTGGAGTCTAGCGGGGGGCACAGATACGCAGTATTTT
CAWSLAGGTDTQYF
>TRBD1|many|TRBV5-1|TRBJ1-5
TGCGCCAGCAGCTTGAGTGGGACAGCGCAGCCCCAGCATTTT
CASSLSGTAQPQHF